These 15 T cell receptor beta chains originate from one sample sequenced in a study of cytomegalovirus exposure and HLA in healthy donors. PCR amplification relied on 60 Vbeta primers (plus 13 Jbeta primers). The method was immunoSEQ multiplex PCR; TCRdb's version includes in-frame clones alone and lacks a portion of them. The table records some 180,000 clones, 77% of them present only once. Specimen: PBMCs. The origin of the receptors is a man between 18 and 35 years old in good health and CMV-seronegative.

This clone appeared a single time. The V call is TRBV6-5, the J call TRBJ1-5; TRBD1 matches 10 bases. In germline, CDR1 is MNHEY, CDR2 SVGAGI. The CDR3 is 14 amino acids. The V segment lost 6 bases and the J segment 7 bases; nucleotides outside the gene matches: 6. The CDR3 DNA sequence: TGTGCCAGCAGCTCAGGACAGGGGGGCCAGCCCCAGCATTTT. Translation gives CASSSGQGGQPQHF.

The V call is TRBV7-9, the J call TRBJ1-4; D is ambiguous. V was trimmed by 4 bases and J by 5 bases, leaving 11 bases between them. This CDR3 contains 14 residues. Per the germline V gene, CDR1 is SEHNR and CDR2 is FQNEAQ (reference sequence). This CDR3 reads CASSSQRGNEKLFF. The CDR3 DNA follows: TGTGCCAGCAGCTCTCAGCGAGGAAATGAAAAACTGTTTTTT.

There are a few counts of this clone. Other DNA sequences from this sample encode an identical CDR3 as well. This sequence joins TRBV5-1 and TRBJ1-2; 8 positions match TRBD1. The CDR3 is made up of 13 amino acids. With 2 bases clipped from V and 4 bases from J, the junction kept 1 base outside the gene matches. Germline loops: CDR1 SGHRS, CDR2 YFSETQ. CDR3 region: CASSFTGGYGYTF. In nucleotides, the CDR3 is TGCGCCAGCAGCTTTACAGGGGGCTATGGCTACACCTTC.

This clone was seen once. The V call is TRBV10-1, the J call TRBJ2-1; TRBD1 matches at 12 bases. V was pared by 8 bases and J by 6 bases, with 5 bases of the junction left unmatched. The CDR3 contains 14 residues. The germline V gene encodes CDR1 WNHNN and CDR2 SYGVQD (reference sequence). CDR3 sequence reads: CASGGTGGFNEQFF. The CDR3 bases are TGCGCCAGCGGGGGGACAGGGGGCTTCAATGAGCAGTTCTTC.

The chain employs TRBV29-1 and TRBJ1-4, with TRBD1 identical over 9 bases. V dropped 3 bases and J dropped 8; count of bases not matched to a gene: 7. The CDR3 sequence is 14 residues long. The germline gives CDR1 SQVTM, CDR2 ANQGSEA. The CDR3 DNA is TGCAGCGTTGAGGGGACAGGGTGGAACGAAAAACTGTTTTTT. Translating it yields CSVEGTGWNEKLFF.

The chain is built from TRBV11-2 and TRBJ2-1, with 9 bases aligning to TRBD2. CDR1 and CDR2 from the germline V gene are SGHAT and FQNNGV. This CDR3 has 14 residues. The V segment lost 10 bases and the J segment 7 bases; nucleotides outside the gene matches: 11. This CDR3 reads CATKGGRGGNEQFF. In DNA form, the CDR3 reads TGTGCCACAAAGGGCGGGAGGGGCGGGAATGAGCAGTTCTTC. The full variable domain, its missing parts supplied by reference TRBV11-2 and TRBJ2-1, is EAGVAQSPRYKIIEKRQSVAFWCNPISGHATLYWYQQILGQGPKLLIQFQNNGVVDDSQLPKDRFSAERLKGVDSTLKIQPAKLEDSAVYLCATKGGRGGNEQFFGPGTRLTVL.

This chain links TRBV7-9 with TRBJ1-1; no definite D call. CDR1 is SEHNR, CDR2 FQNEAQ, per germline (reference sequence). The V and J ends lost 6 bases and 6 bases respectively, with 11 bases between them. CDR3 length: 12 amino acids. The CDR3: CASSPQVPEAFF. The CDR3 region has the DNA TGTGCCAGCAGTCCTCAGGTTCCTGAAGCTTTCTTT.

This clone was picked up one time. DNA of the CDR3: TGTGCCAGCGCTCGCTGGGGACAGGGTGCAGACGAGCAGTACTTC. Residues: CASARWGQGADEQYF. The chain combines TRBV27 with TRBJ2-7; 9 bases match TRBD1. V was pared by 8 bases and J by 5 bases, with 13 bases of the junction left unmatched. The CDR3 totals 15 residues. Germline CDR1 MNHEY, CDR2 SMNVEV (reference sequence).

This chain links TRBV29-1 with TRBJ2-3; possibly TRBD1 for D (5 bases). Trimming removed 3 bases at V and 5 bases at J, with 15 bases between. CDR3 length: 14 residues. Germline CDR1 is SQVTM and CDR2 is ANQGSEA. The CDR3 DNA reads as TGCAGCGTTGACCCAGGGCTTCCACGAGATACGCAGTATTTT. Translated: CSVDPGLPRDTQYF.

The rearrangement links TRBV12-5 to TRBJ2-7; D remains unclear. This CDR3 is built from 13 residues. V was clipped by 2 bases and J by 2 bases, with 7 bases between them. The germline CDR1 and CDR2 sequences are LGHNT and FRNRAP. DNA for the CDR3: TGTGCTAGTGGTTTGCCGCGCCCCTACGAGCAGTACTTC. It codes for CASGLPRPYEQYF.

The chain employs TRBV7-9 and TRBJ2-5, with 7 nucleotides matching TRBD1. The CDR3 extends over 14 amino acids. Trimming removed 5 bases from V and 2 bases from J; junction bases left unmatched: 5. Germline V gene lookup returns CDR1 SEHNR and CDR2 FQNEAQ (reference sequence). In DNA, the CDR3 is TGTGCCAGCAGCGTTAACAGGGGACAAGAGACCCAGTACTTC. Translation gives CASSVNRGQETQYF.

The chain carries TRBV7-6 and TRBJ2-5; 8 bases match TRBD2. The J call may not be correct, given that the DNA end is closer to TRBJ2-7. This CDR3 region has 16 residues. Looked up from germline, CDR1 is SGHVS and CDR2 is FNYEAQ. The CDR3 bases are TGTGCCAGCAGCTTAGGCCTAGCGGGTCGAGCGGGCGAGCAGTACTTC. The encoded protein is CASSLGLAGRAGEQYF.

The CDR3 spells CASKEQGSYEQYF. The DNA for the CDR3 is TGCGCCAGCAAGGAGCAGGGGAGTTACGAGCAGTACTTC. The V call is TRBV5-1, the J call TRBJ2-5; TRBD1 is a possible D gene (6 bases). The J call may be faulty, since TRBJ2-7 better matches the DNA end. The CDR3 spans 13 residues. Germline loops: CDR1 SGHRS, CDR2 YFSETQ.

This chain links TRBV30 with TRBJ2-2, with TRBD2 matching over 11 bases. This CDR3 spans 17 amino acids. J lost 6 bases, V lost 2 bases, and 11 bases had no gene match. The germline V gene encodes CDR1 GTSNPN and CDR2 SVGIG (reference sequence). The CDR3 region has the DNA TGTGCCTGGAGTTTGTCCCGTACTAGCGGGAGTTCCGGGGAGCTGTTTTTT. Translating gives CAWSLSRTSGSSGELFF. Complete variable domain (other parts from reference TRBV30 and TRBJ2-2): SQTIHQWPATLVQPVGSPLSLECTVEGTSNPNLYWYRQAAGRGLQLLFYSVGIGQISSEVPQNLSASRPQDRQFILSSKKLLLSDSGFYLCAWSLSRTSGSSGELFFGEGSRLTVL.

The rearrangement uses TRBV7-9 and TRBJ1-1; no reliable D call. The V gene lost 8 bases and the J gene lost 0 bases, with 7 bases spanning the gap. CDR1 and CDR2 from the germline V gene are SEHNR and FQNEAQ (reference sequence). The CDR3 extends over 12 amino acids. The DNA for the CDR3 is TGTGCCAGCGGACTCTTGAACACTGAAGCTTTCTTT. Translated, it gives CASGLLNTEAFF.